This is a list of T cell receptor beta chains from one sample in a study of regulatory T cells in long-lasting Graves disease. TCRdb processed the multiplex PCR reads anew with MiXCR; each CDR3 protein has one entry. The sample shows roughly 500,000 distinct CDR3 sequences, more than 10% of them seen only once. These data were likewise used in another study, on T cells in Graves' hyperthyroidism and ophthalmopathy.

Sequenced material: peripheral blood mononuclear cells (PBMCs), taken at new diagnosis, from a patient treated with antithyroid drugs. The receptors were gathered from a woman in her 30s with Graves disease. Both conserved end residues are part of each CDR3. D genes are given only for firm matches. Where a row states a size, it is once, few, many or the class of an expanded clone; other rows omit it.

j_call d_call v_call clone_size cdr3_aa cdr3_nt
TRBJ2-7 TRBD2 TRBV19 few CASSIPGGSTYEQYF TGTGCCAGTAGTATACCGGGCGGGAGTACCTACGAGCAGTACTTC
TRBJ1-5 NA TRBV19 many CASSAFGSSNQPQHF TGTGCCAGTAGCGCCTTCGGAAGCAGCAATCAGCCCCAGCATTTT
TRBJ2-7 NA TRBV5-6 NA CASSPGPEEQYF TGTGCCAGCAGCCCGGGGCCGGAGGAGCAGTACTTC
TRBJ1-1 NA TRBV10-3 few CAISGTANTEASF TGTGCCATCAGTGGGACAGCGAACACTGAAGCTTCCTTT
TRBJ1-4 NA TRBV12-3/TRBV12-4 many CASRIRQSTNEKLFF TGTGCCAGCAGAATTCGACAGTCGACTAATGAAAAACTGTTTTTT
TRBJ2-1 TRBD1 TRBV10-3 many CATGQGHNNEQFF TGTGCCACCGGACAGGGCCATAACAATGAGCAGTTCTTC
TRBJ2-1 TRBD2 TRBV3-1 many CASSQYWGILAGENNEQFF TGTGCCAGCAGCCAATATTGGGGGATACTAGCGGGAGAGAACAATGAGCAGTTCTTC
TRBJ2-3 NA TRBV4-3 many CASSQSNRETDTQYF TGCGCCAGCAGCCAGTCCAACAGGGAAACAGATACGCAGTATTTT
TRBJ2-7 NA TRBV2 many CASSEGGGAYEQYF TGTGCCAGCAGTGAAGGGGGGGGCGCCTACGAGCAGTACTTC
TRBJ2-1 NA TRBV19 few CASSIAGTRVNEQFF TGTGCCAGTAGTATAGCAGGGACACGAGTTAATGAGCAGTTCTTC
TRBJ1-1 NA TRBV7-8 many CASSLAPRQGRWDTEAFF TGTGCCAGCAGCTTAGCGCCTCGGCAGGGGAGATGGGACACTGAAGCTTTCTTT
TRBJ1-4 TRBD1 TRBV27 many CASATGGDEKLFF TGTGCCAGCGCAACAGGGGGCGATGAAAAACTGTTTTTT
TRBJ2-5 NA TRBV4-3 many CASSQGSGQNQETQYF TGCGCCAGCAGCCAAGGCTCAGGGCAGAACCAAGAGACCCAGTACTTC
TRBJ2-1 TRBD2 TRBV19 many CASGGLAGVDEQFF TGTGCCAGTGGGGGACTAGCGGGAGTCGATGAGCAGTTCTTC
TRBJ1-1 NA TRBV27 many CASRRSTANTEAFF TGTGCCAGCAGAAGATCAACAGCAAACACTGAAGCTTTCTTT
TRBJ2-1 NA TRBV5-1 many CASSLAPAGINEQFF TGCGCCAGCAGCTTGGCCCCGGCAGGAATCAATGAGCAGTTCTTC
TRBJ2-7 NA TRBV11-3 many CASSLGPGEVDEQYF TGTGCCAGCAGCTTAGGTCCGGGAGAGGTCGACGAGCAGTACTTC